A single sample gave rise to the 11 T cell receptor beta chains below, sequenced in a study of CD8+ T cells in alopecia areata (dated 2018 in TCRdb). Library generation was performed with the immunoSEQ multiplex PCR assay. To provide template for TCR sequencing, every sample had RNA extracted and reverse transcribed into cDNA. In TCRdb, the immuneACCESS table is reduced to in-frame sequences with V and J assigned. These tables do not hold every clone; where another copy was compared, an unresolved V gene accounts for under half, and the others remain unexplained. The sample table shows under 350,000 clones, and 58% are seen once. The ten largest clones add up to more than 1.5% of the sample. The meaning of the sample's time point label: roughly 24 weeks on oral tofacitinib. This specimen's treatment or condition label, per the study, means: oral pan-JAK inhibitor, 5-10 mg twice daily. Material: CD4+ T cells sorted from blood, obtained at week 24, from a patient treated with tofacitinib. The receptors come from a human donor with alopecia areata.

The V and J genes are TRBV7-9 and TRBJ2-5, with 8 bases matching TRBD2. V was clipped by 3 bases and J by 3 bases; unmatched bases: 3. CDR1 SEHNR and CDR2 FQNEAQ come from the germline V gene (reference sequence). The CDR3 is 14 amino acids. CDR3 amino acids: CASSFGLAEETQYF. For the CDR3, the DNA is TGTGCCAGCAGCTTCGGACTAGCAGAAGAGACCCAGTACTTC.

The sample holds one count of this clone. This chain connects TRBV29-1 to TRBJ2-7; 7 bases are shared with TRBD1. V lost 7 bases and J lost 3; bases outside the gene matches: 3. Germline CDR1 is SQVTM and CDR2 is ANQGSEA. The CDR3 consists of 11 residues. Here the CDR3 reads CSGRQGYEQYF. The CDR3 bases are TGCAGCGGTAGACAGGGCTACGAGCAGTACTTC.

This chain's CDR3 is CAISESGEGYQPQHF. CDR3 DNA: TGTGCCATCAGTGAGTCGGGCGAGGGTTATCAGCCCCAGCATTTT. The chain links TRBV10-3 to TRBJ1-5; D unclear. Germline V gene data show CDR1 as ENHRY and CDR2 as SYGVKD. V shed 0 bases and J shed 5 bases, with 11 bases lying between them. The CDR3 is made up of 15 amino acids.

This chain links TRBV30 with TRBJ1-1; 9 bases agree with TRBD1. The CDR3 spans 14 residues. V shed 4 bases, J shed 0 bases, and the junction held 3 bases outside the gene matches. CDR1 is GTSNPN, CDR2 SVGIG, per germline (reference sequence). Here the CDR3 DNA reads TGTGCCTGGACACAGGGGGCGTTGAACACTGAAGCTTTCTTT. It is translated as CAWTQGALNTEAFF.

This clone was counted a few times. This chain links TRBV4-1 with TRBJ1-1; no clear D gene. The CDR3 consists of 14 residues. Germline loops: CDR1 MGHRA, CDR2 YSYEKL. Trimming took off 1 base at V and 3 bases at J, with 9 bases between the two ends. CDR3 loop: CASSQGSGDTEAFF. Written as DNA, the CDR3 is TGCGCCAGCAGCCAAGGTTCGGGAGACACTGAAGCTTTCTTT.

This clone was detected only a few times. The rearrangement links TRBV28 to TRBJ2-7, with D unresolved. The germline V and J ends were trimmed by 4 bases and 4 bases, with 11 bases remaining between them. CDR1 MDHEN and CDR2 SYDVKM come from the germline V gene. The CDR3 is 13 amino acids. CDR3 region: CASSSWMLYEQYF. The DNA for the CDR3 is TGTGCCAGCAGTTCCTGGATGCTATACGAGCAGTACTTC.

The genes are TRBV7-2 and TRBJ1-5, with D maybe TRBD1 (5 bases). V lost 5 bases, J lost 1 base, and 21 bases lay in between. This CDR3 has 18 amino acids. The germline CDR1 and CDR2 sequences are SGHTA and FQGNSA. The CDR3 protein is CASSLLPPGVTSNQPQHF. The CDR3 region has the DNA TGTGCCAGCAGCCTACTTCCCCCGGGGGTTACCAGCAATCAGCCCCAGCATTTT.

Regarding this clone: A far larger clone is only one base removed, so a read error is likely. The chain links TRBV6-1 to TRBJ1-5; possibly TRBD1 for D (5 bases). The V end was cut by 6 bases, the J end by 6 bases, with 9 bases between. The CDR3 length is 12 residues. CDR1 and CDR2 (germline): MNHNS, SASEGT. DNA of the CDR3: TGTGCCAGCAGGGGGGAGGGTCAGCCCCAGCATTTT. Encoded protein: CASRGEGQPQHF.

The chain carries TRBV4-1 and TRBJ2-5; D is unresolved. This CDR3 spans 12 amino acids. In germline, CDR1 is MGHRA, CDR2 YSYEKL. V lost 2 bases, J lost 1 base, and 2 bases lay in between. CDR3 region: CASSQPQETQYF. Here the CDR3 DNA reads TGCGCCAGCAGCCAACCCCAAGAGACCCAGTACTTC.

This clone showed up just a few times. This CDR3 is CATSPRGGQGRHEQFF. CDR3 sequence (DNA): TGTGCCACCAGCCCCAGGGGGGGACAGGGACGCCATGAGCAGTTCTTC. The chain recombines TRBV15 with TRBJ2-1; TRBD1 aligns across 9 bases. V dropped 5 bases and J dropped 8; count of bases not matched to a gene: 13. Germline loops: CDR1 LNHNV, CDR2 YYDKDF (reference sequence). There are 16 residues in the CDR3.

There are a few counts of this clone. The chain has TRBV4-1 and TRBJ1-2; D unresolved. Germline CDR1 MGHRA, CDR2 YSYEKL. Trimming pared 4 bases from V and 3 bases from J, leaving 12 bases between. The CDR3 spans 14 residues. The DNA of the CDR3 is TGCGCCAGCAGCCCCTCCCCCGGGGACTATGGCTACACCTTC. The encoded protein is CASSPSPGDYGYTF.